The text below deals with one TCR beta chain. These data belong to a study of blood T cell repertoires in COVID-19. Looked up from germline, CDR1 is LNHDA and CDR2 is SQIVND (reference sequence). Trimming removed 7 bases from V and 2 bases from J; junction bases left unmatched: 14. The CDR3 covers 18 residues. Ages ranged from about 18 to 89 years, with residence in around 24 US areas. Contact with a PCR-confirmed or clinician-diagnosed COVID-19 case occurred within 2 weeks of entry. Sequenced by immunoSEQ multiplex PCR; TCRdb stores in-frame clones only, minus some. The sample carries 250,000 or so clones, 70% to 90% recorded once.

The receptor was isolated from a woman aged 45-65 years who had been exposed to COVID-19. The rearrangement joins TRBV19 to TRBJ2-6, with 7 bases that match TRBD1. The sample consisted of PBMCs or T cells enriched from blood (not recorded which). The CDR3 DNA follows: TGTGCCAGTACCGAACTCGGGACAGCCCATACTGGGGCCAACGTCCTGACTTTC. Translation gives CASTELGTAHTGANVLTF.